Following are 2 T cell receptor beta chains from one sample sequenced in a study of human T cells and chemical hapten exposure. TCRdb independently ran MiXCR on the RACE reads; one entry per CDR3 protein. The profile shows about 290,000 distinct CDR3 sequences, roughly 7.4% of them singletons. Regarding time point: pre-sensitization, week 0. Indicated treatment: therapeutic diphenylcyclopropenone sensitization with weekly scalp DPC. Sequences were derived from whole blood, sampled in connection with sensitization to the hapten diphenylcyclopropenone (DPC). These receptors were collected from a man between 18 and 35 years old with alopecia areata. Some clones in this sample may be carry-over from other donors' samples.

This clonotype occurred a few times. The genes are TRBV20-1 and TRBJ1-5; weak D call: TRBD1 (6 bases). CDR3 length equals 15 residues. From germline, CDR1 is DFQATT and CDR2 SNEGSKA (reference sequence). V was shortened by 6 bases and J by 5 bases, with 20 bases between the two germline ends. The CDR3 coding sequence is TGCAGTGCCAAAATAAAAGGGGGGAATCATCAGCCCCAGCATTTT. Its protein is CSAKIKGGNHQPQHF.

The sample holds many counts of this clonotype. The CDR3 loop reads CASTPWDTGELFF. The CDR3 DNA follows: TGTGCCAGCACCCCCTGGGACACCGGGGAGCTGTTTTTT. V gene TRBV14 combines with J gene TRBJ2-2, with D hard to call. Germline loops: CDR1 SGHDN, CDR2 FVKESK. The V end was cut by 7 bases, the J end by 3 bases, with 9 bases between. This CDR3 is built from 13 residues.